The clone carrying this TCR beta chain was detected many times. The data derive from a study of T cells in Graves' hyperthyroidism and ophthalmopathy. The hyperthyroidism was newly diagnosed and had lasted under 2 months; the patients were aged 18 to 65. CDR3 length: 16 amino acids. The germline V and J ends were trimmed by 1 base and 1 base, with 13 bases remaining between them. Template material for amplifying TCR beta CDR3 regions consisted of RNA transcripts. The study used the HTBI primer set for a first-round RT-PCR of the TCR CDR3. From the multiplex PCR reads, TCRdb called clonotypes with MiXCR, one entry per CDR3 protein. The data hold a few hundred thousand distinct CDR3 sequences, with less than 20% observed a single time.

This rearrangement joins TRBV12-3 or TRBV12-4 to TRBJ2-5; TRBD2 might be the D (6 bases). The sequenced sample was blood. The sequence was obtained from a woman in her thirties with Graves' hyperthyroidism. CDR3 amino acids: CASSLGGTGVQETQYF. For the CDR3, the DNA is TGTGCCAGCAGTTTAGGGGGTACGGGGGTCCAAGAGACCCAGTACTTC.